The next 9 T cell receptor beta chains were all read from a single sample in a study of T cell clonality in common variable immunodeficiency. Whole-study results and caveats: Fewer deletions and N-nucleotide insertions were reportedly seen in common variable immunodeficiency TCR beta sequences.

No antigen has been identified for these receptors. Libraries were prepared by immunoSEQ multiplex PCR; TCRdb keeps only in-frame clonotypes and omits some of them. The specimen has thousands of clones, none found just once. Sequencing input: peripheral blood mononuclear cells. The receptors originated from a human donor with common variable immunodeficiency.

This clone was detected a few times. The sequence runs out 3 residues before the end of the CDR3; the remainder is reconstructed from the germline J gene. The J gene is TRBJ2-2, the V gene TRBV7-2; D perhaps matches TRBD1 (5 bases). V was cut by 1 base and J by 4 bases, with 10 bases left in between. Germline V CDR1 and CDR2: SGHTA, FQGNSA. The CDR3 covers 15 residues. The part of the CDR3 DNA that was read is TGTGCCAGCAGCTTAGTTCCAGGGTCCACCGGGGAG. Protein product: CASSLVPGSTGE. The entire CDR3 sequence reads CASSLVPGSTGELFF.

This clone is medium-sized within its sample. The CDR3 goes on 3 residues after the read ends, and that part is filled in from the germline J gene. The gene calls are TRBV29-1 and TRBJ2-1; TRBD2 matches 9 bases. CDR3 size: 17 residues. Germline V gives CDR1 SQVTM, CDR2 ANQGSEA. The V gene end was trimmed by 0 bases and the J gene end by 8 bases; junction bases not matched to a gene: 14. The CDR3 sequence is CSVEDLLASGIRYEQFF. Incomplete CDR3 DNA: TGCAGCGTTGAAGATCTTTTGGCTAGCGGGATACGCTATGAG.

The sample holds a few counts of this clone. The read gets to within 3 residues of the CDR3 end, and the germline J gene fills in the rest. The chain recombines TRBV6-2 or TRBV6-3 with TRBJ2-7, with D possibly being TRBD1 (5 bases). The length of the CDR3 is 16 residues. The V gene lost 3 bases and the J gene lost 5 bases, with 20 bases spanning the gap. Germline assignment: CDR1 MNHEY and CDR2 SVGEGT. The CDR3 region is CASSYAGWQGIDEQYF. CDR3 DNA, as far as it was read: TGTGCCAGCAGTTATGCCGGGTGGCAGGGTATCGACGAG.

This clone has only a few counts. From the germline J gene comes the end of the CDR3, since the read stops 3 residues before it. This chain connects TRBV18 to TRBJ2-7; possible D gene TRBD2, 6 bases. The CDR3 totals 14 residues. Trimming stripped 0 bases from V and 0 bases from J, with 6 bases between. Germline CDR1 reads KGHSH; CDR2 reads LQKENI. Partial CDR3 DNA: TGTGCCAGCTCACCACCGGACTACTCCTACGAG. Its translation: CASSPPDYSYE. The whole CDR3 protein reads CASSPPDYSYEQYF.

This clone was seen only a few times. From the germline J gene comes the end of the CDR3, since the read stops 3 residues before it. The rearrangement links TRBV5-6 to TRBJ2-3; the match to TRBD2 covers 7 bases. V lost 3 bases to trimming and J lost 0 bases; unmatched junction nucleotides: 4. From germline, CDR1 is SGHDT and CDR2 YYEEEE. The CDR3 has 15 amino acids. The CDR3 is CASSWGTTSTDTQYF. The sequenced part of the CDR3 DNA is TGTGCCAGCAGCTGGGGGACTACAAGCACAGATACG.

Of note for this clone: The read stops 3 residues short of the end of the CDR3; the missing end is completed from the germline J gene. The gene calls are TRBV7-3 and TRBJ2-1, with D perhaps TRBD1 or TRBD2 (7 bases each). Germline assignment: CDR1 SGHTA and CDR2 FQGTGA. This CDR3 is built from 15 residues. V gave up 5 bases and J gave up 9 bases, with 20 bases separating them. The covered CDR3 bases are TGTGCCAGCAGCCAAAGGGTGACAGGGAGGGGTGAG. Its translation is CASSQRVTGRGE. The CDR3 in its entirety is CASSQRVTGRGEQFF.

This clone was counted between two and nine times. The read falls 3 residues short of the CDR3 end, and the missing part is taken from the germline J gene. This chain links TRBV18 with TRBJ2-1; 9 nucleotides agree with TRBD2. The CDR3 consists of 15 residues. Trimming removed 3 bases from V and 5 bases from J; junction bases left unmatched: 5. CDR1 and CDR2 (germline): KGHSH, LQKENI. This chain's CDR3 is CASSPGGRADNEQFF. Partial CDR3 DNA: TGTGCCAGCTCACCGGGCGGGAGGGCCGACAATGAG.

This clone was recorded a few times. The read stops 3 residues short of the end of the CDR3; the missing end is completed from the germline J gene. This chain joins TRBV6-2 or TRBV6-3 and TRBJ2-5; tentative D call: TRBD2 (6 bases). Trimming took 2 bases from V and 5 from J, leaving 15 bases between them. Germline CDR1 is MNHEY and CDR2 is SVGEGT. This CDR3 contains 15 residues. The part of the CDR3 DNA that was read is TGTGCCAGCAGTTACCTCTCTCTAGCGAGGGAGACC. It yields the protein CASSYLSLARET. The full CDR3 protein is CASSYLSLARETQYF.

In its sample, this clone was seen a few times. The read gets to within 3 residues of the CDR3 end, and the germline J gene fills in the rest. This chain connects TRBV19 to TRBJ2-2, with D unclear. The CDR3 is 14 residues long. V dropped 7 bases and J dropped 2 bases, with 11 bases sitting between them. The germline CDR1 and CDR2 sequences are LNHDA and SQIVND (reference sequence). The chain's CDR3 is CASKPGFNTGELFF. Partial CDR3 DNA: TGTGCCAGTAAGCCCGGGTTCAACACCGGGGAG.